The 20 T cell receptor beta chains below all came from one sample that was sequenced in a study of identical twins' blood T cells. One entry per CDR3 protein results from TCRdb running MiXCR on the 5' RACE reads. The sample carries around 380,000 distinct CDR3 sequences, under 30% recorded once. Sequencing was done on a sample of PBMCs. These receptors all stem from a woman aged 18 to 55 in good health.

This clonotype was seen a few times. V is TRBV28 and J is TRBJ2-5, with 8 nucleotides matching TRBD2. The CDR3 loop spans 13 amino acids. J lost 7 bases, V lost 4 bases, and 5 bases had no gene match. CDR1 and CDR2 (germline): MDHEN, SYDVKM. CDR3 sequence (DNA): TGTGCCAGCAGTTCTAGGACTAGCTTGACCCAGTACTTC. This gives the protein CASSSRTSLTQYF.

This clonotype was picked up a small number of times. This chain links TRBV3-1 with TRBJ2-7; TRBD2 matches 7 bases. Per the germline V gene, CDR1 is LGHDT and CDR2 is YNNKEL (reference sequence). There are 15 residues in the CDR3. With V trimmed by 8 bases and J by 3 bases, 13 bases remained unmatched. CDR3 nucleotide sequence: TGTGCCAGCCGAAAAACCTCGGGGGGACTCTACGAGCAGTACTTC. Its translation is CASRKTSGGLYEQYF.

The chain carries TRBV19 and TRBJ1-3; unclear D gene. The length of the CDR3 is 13 residues. Trimming left V 8 bases short and J 2 bases short, with 10 bases between. Looked up from germline, CDR1 is LNHDA and CDR2 is SQIVND (reference sequence). The DNA of the CDR3 is TGTGCCAGTGTGGGTCAGGCTGGAAACACCATATATTTT. Translation: CASVGQAGNTIYF.

This clonotype was recorded a few times. This chain joins TRBV12-3 or TRBV12-4 and TRBJ2-5; perhaps TRBD2 as D (6 bases). The CDR3 runs 13 residues. With 10 bases removed from V and 3 bases from J, the gap between germline ends came to 15 bases. CDR3 in amino acids: CATRRDQEETQYF. The CDR3 region has the DNA TGTGCCACCCGGAGGGACCAAGAAGAGACCCAGTACTTC.

This chain connects TRBV7-9 to TRBJ2-6; the match to TRBD1 covers 9 bases. The length of the CDR3 is 18 residues. J was trimmed by 7 bases and V by 5 bases; bases with no gene match: 15. Looked up from germline, CDR1 is SEHNR and CDR2 is FQNEAQ (reference sequence). CDR3 in DNA: TGTGCCAGCAGCCCAGGGACAGGGTTCACTCTGAGAGCCAACGTCCTGACTTTC. Translated, it gives CASSPGTGFTLRANVLTF.

The chain employs TRBV10-3 and TRBJ2-2; 7 nucleotides match TRBD1. The V gene's germline CDR1 is ENHRY and CDR2 SYGVKD. CDR3 size: 14 residues. Losses at the gene ends were 7 bases for V and 7 bases for J; bases not matched to a gene: 9. The CDR3 reads CAITSDRDIGELFF. DNA for the CDR3: TGTGCCATCACCTCAGACAGGGACATCGGGGAGCTGTTTTTT.

CDR3 amino acids: CASSFSGRAQDNEQFF. CDR3 nucleotides: TGTGCCAGCAGCTTTAGCGGGAGAGCACAAGACAATGAGCAGTTCTTC. The chain combines TRBV5-6 with TRBJ2-1, with 9 nucleotides matching TRBD2. This CDR3 spans 16 amino acids. The V gene end was trimmed by 2 bases and the J gene end by 5 bases; junction bases not matched to a gene: 8. CDR1 and CDR2 (germline): SGHDT, YYEEEE.

This clonotype was picked up many times. The chain couples TRBV11-2 to TRBJ1-2; the D gene is possibly TRBD1 (5 bases). Germline V gene data show CDR1 as SGHAT and CDR2 as FQNNGV. There are 12 residues in the CDR3. V dropped 1 base and J dropped 6 bases, with 6 bases sitting between them. The CDR3 reads CASSLGRDGYTF. The CDR3 DNA follows: TGTGCCAGCAGCTTAGGCAGGGATGGCTACACCTTC.

This clonotype was found many times. The rearrangement joins TRBV14 to TRBJ1-1; D unresolved. Germline-derived CDR1 and CDR2 are SGHDN and FVKESK. This CDR3 spans 14 amino acids. Trimming left V 3 bases short and J 0 bases short, with 8 bases between. The DNA for the CDR3 is TGTGCCAGCAGCCAGTACCTTATGAACACTGAAGCTTTCTTT. Amino acids: CASSQYLMNTEAFF.

This chain's CDR3 is CASSPGSGGYTEAFF. DNA of the CDR3: TGTGCCAGCAGCCCAGGTTCCGGGGGTTACACTGAAGCTTTCTTT. V and J are TRBV3-1 and TRBJ1-1, with D possibly matching TRBD1 (5 bases). There are 15 residues in the CDR3. Germline CDR1 reads LGHDT; CDR2 reads YNNKEL (reference sequence). V was clipped by 4 bases and J by 3 bases, with 15 bases between them.

This clonotype has more than one count but fewer than ten. V and J are TRBV6-2 or TRBV6-3 and TRBJ2-2, with D uncertain. Per the germline V gene, CDR1 is MNHEY and CDR2 is SVGEGT. The germline V and J ends were trimmed by 8 bases and 5 bases, with 12 bases remaining between them. The CDR3 consists of 13 residues. The CDR3: CASAFRGTGELFF. DNA of the CDR3: TGTGCCAGCGCCTTTAGAGGTACCGGGGAGCTGTTTTTT.

This clonotype was detected only a few times. This chain connects TRBV27 to TRBJ1-2, with TRBD1 matching 8 bases. This CDR3 region has 12 residues. In germline, CDR1 is MNHEY, CDR2 SMNVEV (reference sequence). V lost 9 bases to trimming and J lost 7 bases; unmatched junction nucleotides: 7. CDR3 amino acids: CASTDRVRGYTF. CDR3 sequence (DNA): TGTGCCAGTACGGACAGGGTCCGTGGCTACACCTTC.

This chain joins TRBV19 and TRBJ1-1, with D unresolved. The CDR3 is 14 residues long. Germline values: CDR1 LNHDA, CDR2 SQIVND (reference sequence). V lost 6 bases to trimming and J lost 2 bases, with 13 bases between them. The CDR3 region is CASRPDGRNTEAFF. Written as DNA, the CDR3 is TGTGCCAGTAGGCCCGACGGGAGAAACACTGAAGCTTTCTTT.

The chain recombines TRBV10-3 with TRBJ2-3; weak D call: TRBD1 (6 bases). The CDR3 runs 14 residues. The V gene's germline CDR1 is ENHRY and CDR2 SYGVKD. V was clipped by 11 bases and J by 8 bases, with 23 bases between them. Written as DNA, the CDR3 is TGTGCCTCTACCGGACAGAGTCTGCGCGCTACGCAGTATTTT. It is translated as CASTGQSLRATQYF.

The rearrangement links TRBV12-3 or TRBV12-4 to TRBJ2-2, with D perhaps matching TRBD1 (5 bases). With 9 bases removed from V and 4 bases from J, the gap between germline ends came to 21 bases. The CDR3 has 16 residues. The CDR3 reads CASSWTQFLSTGELFF. The CDR3 DNA reads TGTGCCAGTTCTTGGACACAGTTTCTATCCACCGGGGAGCTGTTTTTT.

This clonotype was observed a single time. This chain uses TRBV20-1 with TRBJ2-4, with 14 bases aligning to TRBD2. This CDR3 has 14 residues. Germline assignment: CDR1 DFQATT and CDR2 SNEGSKA (reference sequence). V was clipped by 6 bases and J by 7 bases; unmatched bases: 5. In nucleotides, the CDR3 is TGCAGTGCCGTTGGACTAGCGGGGGGTAACATTCAGTACTTC. Protein product: CSAVGLAGGNIQYF.

This clonotype appeared a few times. The J gene is TRBJ2-1, the V gene TRBV3-1; a weak D match, TRBD1 (5 bases). The germline V gene encodes CDR1 LGHDT and CDR2 YNNKEL (reference sequence). The CDR3 loop spans 12 amino acids. The V end lost 7 bases, the J end lost 4 bases, and 8 bases lay between the germline ends. For the CDR3, the DNA is TGTGCCAGCACCGACAGATACAATGAGCAGTTCTTC. Protein product: CASTDRYNEQFF.

The chain combines TRBV20-1 with TRBJ2-7; tentatively, D is TRBD2 (5 bases). This CDR3 region has 15 residues. Germline-derived CDR1 and CDR2 are DFQATT and SNEGSKA (reference sequence). The V gene lost 0 bases and the J gene lost 6 bases, with 18 bases spanning the gap. The CDR3 DNA is TGCAGTGCTAGAGATTCTAGCTCGGGCCAACTCGAGCAGTACTTC. Amino acids: CSARDSSSGQLEQYF.

The J gene is TRBJ1-4, the V gene TRBV18, with a possible D match to TRBD1 (5 bases). V gave up 2 bases and J gave up 8 bases, with 9 bases separating them. Looked up from germline, CDR1 is KGHSH and CDR2 is LQKENI. This CDR3 comprises 13 residues. The CDR3 reads CASSPGGPEKLFF. The CDR3 DNA follows: TGTGCCAGCTCACCAGGGGGACCCGAAAAACTGTTTTTT.

Details on this clonotype: The junction shows a germline mismatch at one end, possibly a read error. This chain connects TRBV27 to TRBJ2-3, with TRBD2 identical over 9 bases. The CDR3 has 18 amino acids. From germline, CDR1 is MNHEY and CDR2 SMNVEV (reference sequence). The CDR3 coding sequence is TGTGCCGGCAGTTTATCCTCGAGGGAGCGGGAGGTTGAGGATACGCAGTATTTT. It is translated as CAGSLSSREREVEDTQYF.